The 32 T cell receptor beta chains reported below all come from one sample, sequenced in a study of Graves' ophthalmopathy and Graves' hyperthyroidism. TCR beta CDR3 regions were amplified from RNA transcripts. A first-round RT-PCR used HTBI primers, followed by a second-round multiplex PCR. TCRdb independently ran MiXCR on the multiplex PCR reads; one entry per CDR3 protein. In the table there are 600,000 to 700,000 distinct CDR3 sequences, roughly two fifths of which are singletons. The material sequenced was peripheral blood. The receptor source for this set is an adult man with Graves' ophthalmopathy.

The rearrangement uses TRBV7-2 and TRBJ1-6; no definite D call. Germline values: CDR1 SGHTA, CDR2 FQGNSA. The germline V and J ends were trimmed by 8 bases and 5 bases, with 16 bases remaining between them. CDR3 length equals 15 residues. The CDR3 nucleotides are TGTGCCAGCCAACTCTACGCGGGGAATAATTCACCCCTCCACTTT. Its protein is CASQLYAGNNSPLHF.

This clonotype has ten or more counts. The gene calls are TRBV10-2 and TRBJ2-7; 8 bases map to TRBD1. The CDR3 sequence is 13 residues long. Trimming cost V 2 bases and J 8 bases; bases outside gene matches: 5. In germline, CDR1 is WSHSY, CDR2 SAAADI. CDR3 sequence: CASSEQGARKQYF. The CDR3 region has the DNA TGCGCCAGCAGTGAGCAGGGGGCAAGAAAGCAGTACTTC.

This clonotype has ten or more counts. This sequence joins TRBV15 and TRBJ1-6, with no clear D. The CDR3 totals 16 residues. Germline CDR1 is LNHNV and CDR2 is YYDKDF (reference sequence). The ends were cut back, 1 base at V and 5 bases at J, with 12 bases in the middle. The CDR3 spells CATSRGLGRNNSPLHF. The DNA of the CDR3 is TGTGCCACCAGCAGAGGCCTAGGACGGAATAATTCACCCCTCCACTTT.

The chain couples TRBV10-3 to TRBJ1-3; D gene uncertain. The length of the CDR3 is 13 residues. Germline CDR1 reads ENHRY; CDR2 reads SYGVKD. The germline V and J ends were trimmed by 10 bases and 2 bases, with 12 bases remaining between them. The DNA of the CDR3 is TGTGCCACCAGAAGTTCCGCTGGAAACACCATATATTTT. Translation: CATRSSAGNTIYF.

Regarding this clonotype: In this CDR3 the conserved last residue, phenylalanine or tryptophan, is missing, so a read error is likely. This chain uses TRBV4-1 with TRBJ2-2; tentative D call: TRBD1 (5 bases). Germline CDR1 reads MGHRA; CDR2 reads YSYEKL. Trimming left V 1 base short and J 1 base short, with 7 bases between. This CDR3 has 15 residues. The CDR3 coding sequence is TGCGCCAGCAGCCAAGTCGGACAGAACACCGGGGAGCTGTTTAAG. This translates into CASSQVGQNTGELFK.

The gene calls are TRBV19 and TRBJ1-5; weak D call: TRBD1 (6 bases). Germline V gives CDR1 LNHDA, CDR2 SQIVND (reference sequence). Trimming pared 11 bases from V and 12 bases from J, leaving 20 bases between. The CDR3 contains 12 residues. The CDR3 loop is CAWSVQEGDQHF. For the CDR3, the DNA is TGTGCCTGGAGTGTACAGGAGGGGGACCAGCATTTT.

This clonotype was picked up many times. The V call is TRBV20-1, the J call TRBJ1-1; 7 nucleotides line up with TRBD1. The length of the CDR3 is 15 residues. CDR1 DFQATT and CDR2 SNEGSKA come from the germline V gene (reference sequence). With V trimmed by 0 bases and J by 2 bases, 6 bases remained unmatched. The CDR3 nucleotides read TGCAGTGCTAGAGACCCCGGGACAGTAAACACTGAAGCTTTCTTT. It translates to CSARDPGTVNTEAFF.

This clonotype has a count of ten or more. The genes are TRBV24-1 and TRBJ1-2; 10 bases map to TRBD1. V lost 3 bases, J lost 4 bases, and 7 bases stayed unmatched. The CDR3 has 16 amino acids. The germline V gene has CDR1 KGHDR and CDR2 SFDVKD. This CDR3 reads CATSDAPGQGTYGYTF. The DNA of the CDR3 is TGTGCCACCAGTGATGCTCCGGGACAGGGGACCTATGGCTACACCTTC.

The chain links TRBV2 to TRBJ1-6; possibly TRBD1 for D (5 bases). The V gene's germline CDR1 is SNHLY and CDR2 FYNNEI. The V end lost 5 bases, the J end lost 9 bases, and 17 bases lay between the germline ends. The CDR3 has 15 amino acids. The CDR3 DNA follows: TGTGCCAGCAGTTACGCCCGGGGCGGACTTTCACCCCTCCACTTT. Its translation: CASSYARGGLSPLHF.

Ten or more counts support this clonotype. The V and J genes are TRBV11-2 and TRBJ1-6; 8 bases align to TRBD1. CDR1 SGHAT and CDR2 FQNNGV come from the germline V gene. The V gene end was trimmed by 5 bases and the J gene end by 10 bases; junction bases not matched to a gene: 10. This CDR3 has 15 amino acids. This chain's CDR3 is CASSRGPDRDSPLHF. CDR3 in DNA: TGTGCCAGCAGCCGCGGCCCGGACAGGGACTCACCCCTCCACTTT.

To note about this clonotype: Since the CDR3 does not end with the conserved phenylalanine or tryptophan, this likely comes from a read error. The chain couples TRBV9 to TRBJ2-7; TRBD1 matches at 8 bases. CDR3 size: 14 residues. From germline, CDR1 is SGDLS and CDR2 YYNGEE. The chain's CDR3 is CASSQRTGNYEQYC. CDR3 DNA: TGCGCCAGCAGCCAACGGACAGGGAACTACGAGCAGTACTGC.

This clonotype was counted between two and nine times. V gene TRBV10-3 combines with J gene TRBJ1-1; D is uncertain. Germline CDR1 is ENHRY and CDR2 is SYGVKD. There are 15 residues in the CDR3. For the CDR3, the DNA is TGTGTCAGCAGTGAAGGAGTAGGGAAGGACACTGAAGCTTTCTTT. Translated: CVSSEGVGKDTEAFF.

The chain has TRBV19 and TRBJ2-2, with TRBD2 identical over 9 bases. The V segment lost 1 base and the J segment 6 bases; nucleotides outside the gene matches: 3. Germline-derived CDR1 and CDR2 are LNHDA and SQIVND (reference sequence). This CDR3 spans 15 amino acids. In DNA form, the CDR3 reads TGTGCCAGTAGTATAGGCGGGGGGGCCTCCGGGGAGCTGTTTTTT. It translates to CASSIGGGASGELFF.

The chain joins TRBV9 to TRBJ2-5, with D perhaps TRBD2 (7 bases). Germline values: CDR1 SGDLS, CDR2 YYNGEE. V lost 0 bases and J lost 3, with 15 bases in between. The CDR3 extends over 16 amino acids. The CDR3 protein is CASSVGRGGTKETQYF. DNA of the CDR3: TGTGCCAGCAGCGTAGGGAGGGGGGGTACTAAAGAGACCCAGTACTTC.

The genes are TRBV29-1 and TRBJ1-4; D gene unclear. CDR3 length equals 10 residues. Trimming pared 7 bases from V and 8 bases from J, leaving 8 bases between. Per the germline V gene, CDR1 is SQVTM and CDR2 is ANQGSEA. The CDR3 DNA sequence: TGCAGCGCCTTGGGGGAAAAACTGTTTTTT. It encodes CSALGEKLFF.

This CDR3 reads CASSVTPGEETQYF. The CDR3 nucleotides read TGTGCCAGCAGCGTAACACCGGGAGAAGAGACCCAGTACTTC. The chain joins TRBV9 to TRBJ2-5; possibly TRBD2 for D (6 bases). Germline V gene data show CDR1 as SGDLS and CDR2 as YYNGEE. The V end was cut by 1 base, the J end by 3 bases, with 10 bases between. The CDR3 extends over 14 amino acids.

V usage is TRBV9 and J usage is TRBJ1-1, with a possible D match to TRBD1 (5 bases). Trimming took off 4 bases at V and 0 bases at J, with 13 bases between the two ends. Germline CDR1 SGDLS, CDR2 YYNGEE. This CDR3 spans 15 amino acids. CDR3 protein: CASSQDAGLNTEAFF. CDR3 nucleotides: TGTGCCAGCAGCCAAGATGCAGGGCTGAACACTGAAGCTTTCTTT.

In its sample, this clonotype was seen many times. The V and J genes are TRBV15 and TRBJ1-2; TRBD1 agrees at 7 bases. Trimming took 3 bases from V and 4 from J; bases not matched to a gene: 8. The CDR3 loop spans 15 amino acids. Germline assignment: CDR1 LNHNV and CDR2 YYDKDF (reference sequence). CDR3 bases: TGTGCCACCAGCAGCCGGGGACAGTTAGGCTATGGCTACACCTTC. This sequence encodes CATSSRGQLGYGYTF.

In its sample, this clonotype was seen many times. The chain recombines TRBV12-3 or TRBV12-4 with TRBJ2-7; 9 bases match TRBD2. Trimming took 2 bases from V and 5 from J; bases not matched to a gene: 7. The CDR3 extends over 15 amino acids. CDR3 sequence reads: CASSLRGSGSDEQYF. As DNA, the CDR3 is TGTGCCAGCAGTTTAAGGGGTAGCGGGAGTGACGAGCAGTACTTC.

The genes are TRBV7-9 and TRBJ2-7; TRBD2 is a possible D gene (6 bases). The last part of the DNA fits TRBJ2-1 better; the J call may be wrong. CDR1 and CDR2 (germline): SEHNR, FQNEAQ (reference sequence). CDR3 length: 15 amino acids. The CDR3 reads CASTPGGRNDNEQFF. Written as DNA, the CDR3 is TGTGCCAGCACCCCTGGGGGGAGAAACGACAATGAGCAGTTCTTC.

The table lists this clonotype with many counts. This chain uses TRBV7-8 with TRBJ1-4; TRBD1 agrees at 11 bases. This CDR3 contains 14 residues. After removal of 5 bases from V and 8 bases from J, the junction contained 4 bases not matched to a gene. Germline CDR1 is SGHVS and CDR2 is FQNEAQ. The CDR3 is CASSRGQGEEKLFF. CDR3 sequence (DNA): TGTGCCAGCAGCCGGGGACAGGGGGAGGAAAAACTGTTTTTT.

This chain links TRBV25-1 with TRBJ1-1; D might be TRBD1 (6 bases). The CDR3 contains 11 residues. The germline V gene encodes CDR1 MGHDK and CDR2 SYGVNS. Trimming left V 4 bases short and J 14 bases short, with 14 bases between. CDR3 region: CASSGTGLAFF. The CDR3 nucleotides are TGTGCCAGCAGTGGTACAGGGTTGGCCTTCTTT.

The chain is built from TRBV7-3 and TRBJ2-3, with TRBD1 matching 8 bases. The CDR3 covers 14 residues. V dropped 7 bases and J dropped 4; count of bases not matched to a gene: 7. The germline V gene has CDR1 SGHTA and CDR2 FQGTGA. The CDR3 loop reads CASNLTGVADTQYF. The DNA for the CDR3 is TGTGCCAGCAACTTGACAGGGGTGGCAGATACGCAGTATTTT.

This clonotype was picked up many times. This chain links TRBV7-2 with TRBJ2-7, with 7 positions matching TRBD1. In germline, CDR1 is SGHTA, CDR2 FQGNSA. Trimming removed 5 bases from V and 4 bases from J; junction bases left unmatched: 11. The CDR3 consists of 15 residues. The CDR3 here is CASSPPGGLPYEQYF. The CDR3 DNA reads as TGTGCCAGCAGCCCGCCAGGGGGTTTACCGTACGAGCAGTACTTC.

This clonotype was detected many times. V is TRBV5-1 and J is TRBJ2-2; 8 positions match TRBD2. This CDR3 contains 15 residues. Per the germline V gene, CDR1 is SGHRS and CDR2 is YFSETQ. V gave up 4 bases and J gave up 0 bases; unmatched junction bases: 2. Here the CDR3 reads CASSEGLANTGELFF. DNA of the CDR3: TGCGCCAGCAGCGAGGGACTAGCGAACACCGGGGAGCTGTTTTTT.

This clonotype has at least ten counts. The genes are TRBV20-1 and TRBJ1-4; D uncertain. CDR3 length equals 11 residues. The V end was cut by 6 bases, the J end by 8 bases, with 10 bases between. In germline, CDR1 is DFQATT, CDR2 SNEGSKA (reference sequence). CDR3 nucleotides: TGCAGTGCCATATGGAGGGAAAAACTGTTTTTT. Translating it yields CSAIWREKLFF.

The rearrangement joins TRBV20-1 to TRBJ2-5; TRBD2 matches 7 bases. The length of the CDR3 is 11 residues. The V gene's germline CDR1 is DFQATT and CDR2 SNEGSKA (reference sequence). The CDR3: CSPRGVETQYF. The CDR3 DNA reads as TGCAGCCCACGGGGGGTCGAGACCCAGTACTTC.

The chain recombines TRBV6-5 with TRBJ1-2; 9 nucleotides line up with TRBD1. Germline CDR1 MNHEY, CDR2 SVGAGI. Unmatched junction bases numbered 6, after V lost 7 bases and J lost 3 bases. There are 14 residues in the CDR3. The CDR3 loop reads CASTKTGGDYGYTF. The CDR3 DNA follows: TGTGCCAGCACCAAGACAGGGGGTGACTATGGCTACACCTTC.

The V call is TRBV14, the J call TRBJ2-7; perhaps D is TRBD1 or TRBD2 (5 bases each). Trimming stripped 3 bases from V and 7 bases from J, with 13 bases between. CDR1 and CDR2 from the germline V gene are SGHDN and FVKESK. The CDR3 covers 13 residues. The DNA for the CDR3 is TGTGCCAGCAGCCACTCTAGCTGGGGGGAGCAGTACTTC. Translating it yields CASSHSSWGEQYF.

This clonotype was picked up many times. The rearrangement joins TRBV9 to TRBJ2-2; possible D gene TRBD2, 6 bases. CDR1 and CDR2 from the germline V gene are SGDLS and YYNGEE. CDR3 size: 16 residues. V shed 0 bases and J shed 0 bases, with 9 bases lying between them. The CDR3 is CASSVGVAANTGELFF. The DNA of the CDR3 is TGTGCCAGCAGCGTAGGTGTAGCGGCGAACACCGGGGAGCTGTTTTTT.

In its sample, this clonotype was seen many times. The chain uses TRBV10-3 and TRBJ2-7; 8 bases line up with TRBD2. V was pared by 10 bases and J by 9 bases, with 11 bases of the junction left unmatched. CDR1 is ENHRY, CDR2 SYGVKD, per germline. The CDR3 extends over 12 amino acids. CDR3 loop: CANGTRGMGQYF. Here the CDR3 DNA reads TGTGCCAACGGGACTAGGGGGATGGGGCAGTACTTC.

This clonotype was seen many times. This chain joins TRBV24-1 and TRBJ1-2; no firm D call. Germline values: CDR1 KGHDR, CDR2 SFDVKD. This CDR3 comprises 13 residues. The ends were cut back, 0 bases at V and 4 bases at J, with 5 bases in the middle. The CDR3 DNA is TGTGCCACCAGTGATTTGCACGTCTATGGCTACACCTTC. It translates to CATSDLHVYGYTF.